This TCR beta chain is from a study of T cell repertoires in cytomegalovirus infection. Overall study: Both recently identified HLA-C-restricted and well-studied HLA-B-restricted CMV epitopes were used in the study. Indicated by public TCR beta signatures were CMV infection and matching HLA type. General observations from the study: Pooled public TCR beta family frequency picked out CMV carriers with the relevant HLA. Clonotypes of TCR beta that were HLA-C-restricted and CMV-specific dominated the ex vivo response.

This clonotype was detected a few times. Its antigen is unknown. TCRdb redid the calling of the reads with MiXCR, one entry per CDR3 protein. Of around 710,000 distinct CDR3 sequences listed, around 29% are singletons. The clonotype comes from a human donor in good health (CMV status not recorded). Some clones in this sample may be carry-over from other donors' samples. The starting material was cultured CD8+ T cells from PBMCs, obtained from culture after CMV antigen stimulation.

CDR3 residues: CASSIVGSADEQFF. The CDR3 DNA sequence: TGTGCCAGTAGTATCGTAGGATCAGCGGATGAGCAGTTCTTC. This chain joins TRBV19 and TRBJ2-1; a possible D gene is TRBD2 (5 bases). The germline V gene encodes CDR1 LNHDA and CDR2 SQIVND (reference sequence). The CDR3 spans 14 residues. Trimming stripped 3 bases from V and 8 bases from J, with 14 bases between.